The present TCR beta chain was sequenced within a study of T cell responses to AZD1222 COVID-19 vaccine (dated by TCRdb to the early 2020s). About the full investigation: TCR sequencing was performed for 233 trial participants, of whom about 200 were given two doses of AZD1222 and around 25 were given two doses of MenACWY control vaccine. Trial participants were enrolled by age into 18-55, 56-69 and 70-plus year subgroups, with roughly 160, 29 and 62 TCR-sequenced participants respectively. Points the paper makes about the study in general: The 56-69-year group was small, and its depth increase did not reach significance, likely because of low power. Spike-specific TCR breadth and depth rose significantly after two AZD1222 doses compared with day 0 and with MenACWY recipients. Participants were mostly white British, with more females than males. The authors suggested clonal diversity may have been underestimated. Epitopes outside the regions mutated in the B.1.351 and B.1.1.7 variants were reportedly recognized by nearly half of the unique spike-specific TCRs. Conclusions about previously exposed vaccinees are limited because only six or seven AZD1222 recipients were SARS-CoV-2 seropositive at baseline. Because no samples from the day 14 peak response were available, repertoires could be characterized only after the peak T cell response. CD4 TCRs associated with the vaccine covered the entire spike protein, and the dominant responses were in regions 160-218 and 743-854.

From V the trimming removes 5 bases and from J it removes 5 bases, while the gene matches leave 4 bases of the junction unaccounted for. CDR1 GTSNPN and CDR2 SVGIG are derived from the germline V gene (reference sequence). Including the terminal cysteine and phenylalanine, the CDR3 comprises 13 residues. The retained sequence is limited to the CDR3, 39 bases, with the frame set at the first base. As regards this clone: Its antigen is currently not known. No base-level quality is on record; no much larger clone is a single base apart.

The CDR3 regions of human TCRbeta chains were subjected to immunosequencing. The original methods were these. Repertoire TCRs were checked for matches against a reference library of SARS-CoV-2-specific TCRs that had been generated using the MIRA antigen-specificity platform. Breadth meant the fraction of unique TCRs that were SARS-CoV-2-associated, whereas depth meant the fraction of total T cells that were SARS-CoV-2-associated. Using the MIRA data, each spike-specific TCR was assigned both to the spike region to which the TCR was reactive and to a CD4 or CD8 class. Log10-transformed breadth and depth values were compared by one-way ANOVA with Sidak's multiple comparisons tests. TCRdb re-hosts the immuneACCESS table, in-frame sequences only. Its copies lack some clones; in the studies checked, an unresolved V gene accounts for under half of them, and the cause for the rest is not known. V and J calls and clone size come straight from that table; D and trimming were deduced from the DNA. Across this sample there are around 96,000 clones, with 90% to 95% seen only once. The ten largest make up approximately 10% of the sample.

The sample's time point label is to be understood as: about 28 days (+/-7) after the second vaccine dose. AZD1222 recipients given second doses at about 4 weeks or at about 12 weeks were pooled, since spike-specific TCR depth and breadth were not found to differ between the two schedules. The vaccinee samples were drawn from two UK trials, COV001 and COV002, one of which was a single-blind randomized controlled phase 2/3 trial testing AZD1222 (ChAdOx1 nCoV-19) in healthy adults. For TCRbeta chain sequencing, PBMC samples were collected from trial participants at day 0 and at day 28 after the second dose.

This TCR derives from an adult who received the AZD1222 COVID-19 vaccine. The specimen comprised peripheral blood, sampled 28 days after the second AZD1222 dose. This sequence uses TRBV30 and TRBJ2-7, with 12 bases aligning to TRBD2. The CDR3 protein: CAWRLAGAHEQYF. The DNA sequence is TGTGCCTGGCGACTAGCGGGAGCCCACGAGCAGTACTTC.